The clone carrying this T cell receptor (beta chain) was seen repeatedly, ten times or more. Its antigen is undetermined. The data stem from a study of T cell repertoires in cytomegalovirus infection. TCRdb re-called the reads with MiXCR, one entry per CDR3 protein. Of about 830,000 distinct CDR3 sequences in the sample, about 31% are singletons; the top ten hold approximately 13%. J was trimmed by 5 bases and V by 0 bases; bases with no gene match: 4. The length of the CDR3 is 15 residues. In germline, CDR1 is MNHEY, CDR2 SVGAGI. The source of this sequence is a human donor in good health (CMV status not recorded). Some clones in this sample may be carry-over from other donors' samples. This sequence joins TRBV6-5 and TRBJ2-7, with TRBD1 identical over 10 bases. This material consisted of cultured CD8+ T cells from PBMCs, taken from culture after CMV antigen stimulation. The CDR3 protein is CASSYSGTGVDEQYF. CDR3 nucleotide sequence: TGTGCCAGCAGTTACTCTGGGACAGGGGTCGACGAGCAGTACTTC.